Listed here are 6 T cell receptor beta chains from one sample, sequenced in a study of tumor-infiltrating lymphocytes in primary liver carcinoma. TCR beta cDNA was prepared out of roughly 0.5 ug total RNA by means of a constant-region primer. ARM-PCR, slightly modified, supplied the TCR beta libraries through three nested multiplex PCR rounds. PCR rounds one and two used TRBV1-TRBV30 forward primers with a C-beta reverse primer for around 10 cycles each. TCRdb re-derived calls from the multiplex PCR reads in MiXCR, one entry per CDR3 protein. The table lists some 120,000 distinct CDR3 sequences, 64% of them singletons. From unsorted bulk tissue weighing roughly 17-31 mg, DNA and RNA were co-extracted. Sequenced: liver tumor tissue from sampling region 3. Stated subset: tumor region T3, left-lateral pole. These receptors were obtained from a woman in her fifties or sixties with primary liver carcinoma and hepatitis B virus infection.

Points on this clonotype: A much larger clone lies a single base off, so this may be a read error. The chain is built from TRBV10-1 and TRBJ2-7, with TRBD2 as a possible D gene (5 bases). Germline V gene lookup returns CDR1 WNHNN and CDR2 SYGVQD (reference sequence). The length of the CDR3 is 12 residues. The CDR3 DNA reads TGCGCCAGGAGTGAGAACAGCGGAGAGCAGTACTTC. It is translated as CARSENSGEQYF.

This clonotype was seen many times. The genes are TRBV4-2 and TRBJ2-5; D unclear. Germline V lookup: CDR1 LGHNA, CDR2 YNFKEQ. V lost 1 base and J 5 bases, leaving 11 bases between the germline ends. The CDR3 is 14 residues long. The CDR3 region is CASSQGVGWETQYF. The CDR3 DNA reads TGTGCCAGCAGCCAAGGAGTGGGGTGGGAGACCCAGTACTTC.

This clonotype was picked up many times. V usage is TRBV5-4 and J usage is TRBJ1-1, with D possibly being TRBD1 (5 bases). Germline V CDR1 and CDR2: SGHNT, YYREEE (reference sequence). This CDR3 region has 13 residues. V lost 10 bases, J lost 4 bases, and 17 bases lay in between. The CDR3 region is CASRGEGATEAFF. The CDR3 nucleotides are TGTGCCTCCCGGGGGGAGGGAGCCACTGAAGCTTTCTTT.

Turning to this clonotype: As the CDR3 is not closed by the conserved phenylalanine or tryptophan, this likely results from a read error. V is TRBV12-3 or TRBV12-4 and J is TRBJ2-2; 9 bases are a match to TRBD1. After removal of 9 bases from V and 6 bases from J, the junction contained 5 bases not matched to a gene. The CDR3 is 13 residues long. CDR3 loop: CASRNRGPGELFS. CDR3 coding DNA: TGTGCCAGTAGAAACAGGGGGCCCGGGGAGCTGTTTTCT.

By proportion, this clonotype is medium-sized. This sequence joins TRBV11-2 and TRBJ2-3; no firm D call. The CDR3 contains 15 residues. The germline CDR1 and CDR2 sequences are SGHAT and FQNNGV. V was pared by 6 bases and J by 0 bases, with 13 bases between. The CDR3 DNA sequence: TGTGCCAGCAGGCCGACGGCGTCTAGCACAGATACGCAGTATTTT. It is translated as CASRPTASSTDTQYF.

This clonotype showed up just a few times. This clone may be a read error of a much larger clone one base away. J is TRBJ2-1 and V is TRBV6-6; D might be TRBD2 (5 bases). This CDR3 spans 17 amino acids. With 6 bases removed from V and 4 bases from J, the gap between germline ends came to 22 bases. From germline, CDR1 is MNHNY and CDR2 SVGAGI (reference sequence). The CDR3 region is CASRSWGAINIYNEQFF. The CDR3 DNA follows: TGTGCCAGCAGGTCCTGGGGAGCTATCAATATATACAATGAGCAGTTCTTC.